This T cell receptor (beta chain) was captured in a study of T cells after yellow fever vaccination. In TCRdb, the 5' RACE reads were re-called with MiXCR into one record per CDR3 protein. The table includes 620,000 or so distinct CDR3 sequences, approximately 13% detected once. The V end was cut by 3 bases, the J end by 1 base, with 6 bases between. This CDR3 spans 12 amino acids. The germline gives CDR1 DFQATT, CDR2 SNEGSKA (reference sequence). The chain has TRBV20-1 and TRBJ2-5, with D unresolved. The sample was PBMCs, taken on the day of the yellow fever booster vaccination. This sequence originates from a man aged 30 to 45 who received the YFV17D yellow fever vaccine. The CDR3 sequence is CSASEIQETQYF. CDR3 nucleotides: TGCAGTGCTAGTGAGATCCAAGAGACCCAGTACTTC.